This T cell receptor beta chain derives from a study of blood T cell repertoires in COVID-19. This clone has a handful of counts. The CDR3 extends over 19 amino acids. Germline V lookup: CDR1 LNHDA, CDR2 SQIVND (reference sequence). The junction had 13 bases not matched to a gene; V was cut back by 4 bases and J by 0 bases. Only in-frame clones appear in the TCRdb table, and some are missing; sequencing was by immunoSEQ multiplex PCR. The sample holds under 450,000 clones, 70% to 85% seen once. The sequencing input was peripheral blood. This clonotype was sampled from a human donor with acute or convalescent COVID-19. The donor label of this sample is uncertain. The chain links TRBV19 to TRBJ1-5, with TRBD1 matching 9 bases. The DNA for the CDR3 is TGTGCCAGTAGTAGGGTCCTGGGACAGGGTGGAAATAGCAATCAGCCCCAGCATTTT. Translation: CASSRVLGQGGNSNQPQHF.